The clone carrying this T cell receptor beta chain was counted between two and nine times. Its antigen is currently unknown. This entry comes from a study of response to subunit inactivated influenza vaccine. Overall study findings and caveats: T cells newly recruited by each seasonal influenza vaccination are few, the authors suggested.

TCRdb reprocessed the RT-PCR reads via MiXCR and lists one record per CDR3 protein. Found here are 750,000 to 850,000 distinct CDR3 sequences, about a fifth of them singletons; the top ten hold roughly a tenth. This TCR came from a man between 45 and 60 years old who received an inactivated influenza vaccine. The source was PBMCs from blood, collected 5 days after vaccination.

The CDR3 nucleotides are TGCGCCAGCAGCTTGGGCGCCTGGACAGAACAAGAGACCCAGTACTTC. Its translation is CASSLGAWTEQETQYF. V gene TRBV5-1 combines with J gene TRBJ2-5; tentatively, D is TRBD1 (6 bases). Germline V lookup: CDR1 SGHRS, CDR2 YFSETQ. The CDR3 loop spans 16 amino acids. The ends were cut back, 0 bases at V and 2 bases at J, with 14 bases in the middle.